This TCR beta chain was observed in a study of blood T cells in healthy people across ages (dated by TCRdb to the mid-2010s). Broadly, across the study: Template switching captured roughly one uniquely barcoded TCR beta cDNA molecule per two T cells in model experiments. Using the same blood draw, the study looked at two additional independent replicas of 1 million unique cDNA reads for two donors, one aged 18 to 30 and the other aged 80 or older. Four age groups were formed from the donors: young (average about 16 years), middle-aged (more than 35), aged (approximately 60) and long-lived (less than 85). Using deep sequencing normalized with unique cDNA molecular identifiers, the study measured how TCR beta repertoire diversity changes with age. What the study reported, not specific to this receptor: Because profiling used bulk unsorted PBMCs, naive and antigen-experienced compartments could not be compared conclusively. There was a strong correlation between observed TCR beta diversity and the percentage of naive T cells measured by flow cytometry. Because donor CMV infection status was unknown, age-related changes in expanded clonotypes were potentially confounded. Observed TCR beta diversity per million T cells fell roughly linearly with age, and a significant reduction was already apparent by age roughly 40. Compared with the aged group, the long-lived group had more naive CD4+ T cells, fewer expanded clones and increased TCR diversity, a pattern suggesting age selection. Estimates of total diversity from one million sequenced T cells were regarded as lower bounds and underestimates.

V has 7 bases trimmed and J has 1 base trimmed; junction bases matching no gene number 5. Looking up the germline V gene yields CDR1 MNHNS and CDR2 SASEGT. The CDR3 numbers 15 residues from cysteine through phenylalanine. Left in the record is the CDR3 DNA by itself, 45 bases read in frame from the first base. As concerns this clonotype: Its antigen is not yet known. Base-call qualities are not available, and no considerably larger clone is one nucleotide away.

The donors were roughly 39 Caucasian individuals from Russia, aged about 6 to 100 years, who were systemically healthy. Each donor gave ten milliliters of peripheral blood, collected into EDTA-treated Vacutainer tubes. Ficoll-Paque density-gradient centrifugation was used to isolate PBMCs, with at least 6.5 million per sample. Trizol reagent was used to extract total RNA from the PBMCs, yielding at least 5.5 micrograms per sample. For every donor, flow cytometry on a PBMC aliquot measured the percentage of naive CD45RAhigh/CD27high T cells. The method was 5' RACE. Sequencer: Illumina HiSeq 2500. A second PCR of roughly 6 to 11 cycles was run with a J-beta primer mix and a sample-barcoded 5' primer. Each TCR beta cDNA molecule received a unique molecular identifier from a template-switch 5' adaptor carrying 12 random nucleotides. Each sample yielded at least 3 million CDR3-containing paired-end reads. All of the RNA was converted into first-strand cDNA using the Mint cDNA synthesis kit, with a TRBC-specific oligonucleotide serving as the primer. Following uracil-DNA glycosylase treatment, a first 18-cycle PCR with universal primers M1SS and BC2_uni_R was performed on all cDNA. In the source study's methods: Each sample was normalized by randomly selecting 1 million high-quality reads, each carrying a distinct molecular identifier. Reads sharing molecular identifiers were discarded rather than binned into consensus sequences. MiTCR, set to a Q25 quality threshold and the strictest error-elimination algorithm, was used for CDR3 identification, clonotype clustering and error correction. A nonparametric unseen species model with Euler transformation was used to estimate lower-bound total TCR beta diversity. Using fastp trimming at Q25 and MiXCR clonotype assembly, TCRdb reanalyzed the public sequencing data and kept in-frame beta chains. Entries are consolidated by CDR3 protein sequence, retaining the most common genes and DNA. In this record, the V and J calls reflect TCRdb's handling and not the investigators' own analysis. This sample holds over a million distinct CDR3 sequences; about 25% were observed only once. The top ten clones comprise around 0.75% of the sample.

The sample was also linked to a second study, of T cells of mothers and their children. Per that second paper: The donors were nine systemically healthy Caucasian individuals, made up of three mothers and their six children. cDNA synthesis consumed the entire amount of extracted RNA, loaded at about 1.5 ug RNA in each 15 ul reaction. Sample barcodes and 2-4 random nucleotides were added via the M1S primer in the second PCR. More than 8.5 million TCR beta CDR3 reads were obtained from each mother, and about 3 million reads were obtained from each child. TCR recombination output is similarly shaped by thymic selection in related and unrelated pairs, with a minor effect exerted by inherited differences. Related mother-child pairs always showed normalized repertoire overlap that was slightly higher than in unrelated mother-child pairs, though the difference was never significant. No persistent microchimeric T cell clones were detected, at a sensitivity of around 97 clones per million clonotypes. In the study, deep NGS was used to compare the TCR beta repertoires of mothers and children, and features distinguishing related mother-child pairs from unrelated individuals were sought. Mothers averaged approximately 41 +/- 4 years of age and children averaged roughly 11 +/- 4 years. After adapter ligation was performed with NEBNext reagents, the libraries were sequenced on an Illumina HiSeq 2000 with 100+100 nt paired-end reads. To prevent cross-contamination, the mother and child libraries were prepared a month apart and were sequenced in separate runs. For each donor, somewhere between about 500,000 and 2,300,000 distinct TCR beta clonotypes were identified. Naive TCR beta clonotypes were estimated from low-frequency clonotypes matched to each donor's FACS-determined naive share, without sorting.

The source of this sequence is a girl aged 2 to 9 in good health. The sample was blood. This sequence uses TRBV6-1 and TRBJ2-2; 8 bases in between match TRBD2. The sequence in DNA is TGTGCCAGCAATCCCCGGGGGGGGAACACCGGGGAGCTGTTTTTT. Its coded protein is CASNPRGGNTGELFF.